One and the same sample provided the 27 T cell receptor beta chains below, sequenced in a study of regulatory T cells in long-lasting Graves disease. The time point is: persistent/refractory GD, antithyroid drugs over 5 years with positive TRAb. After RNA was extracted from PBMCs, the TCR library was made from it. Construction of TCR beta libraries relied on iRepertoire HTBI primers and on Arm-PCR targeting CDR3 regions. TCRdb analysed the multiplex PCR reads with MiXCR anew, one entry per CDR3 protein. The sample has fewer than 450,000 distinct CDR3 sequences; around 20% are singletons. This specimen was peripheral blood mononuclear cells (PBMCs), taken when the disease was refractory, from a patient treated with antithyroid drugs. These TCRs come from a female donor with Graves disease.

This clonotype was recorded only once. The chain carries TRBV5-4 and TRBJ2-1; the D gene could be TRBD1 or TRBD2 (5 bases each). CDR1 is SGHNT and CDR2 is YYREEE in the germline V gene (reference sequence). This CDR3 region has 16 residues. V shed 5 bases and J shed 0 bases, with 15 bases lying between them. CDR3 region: CASRSWDPPSYNEQFF. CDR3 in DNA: TGTGCCAGCAGATCCTGGGACCCACCCTCCTACAATGAGCAGTTCTTC.

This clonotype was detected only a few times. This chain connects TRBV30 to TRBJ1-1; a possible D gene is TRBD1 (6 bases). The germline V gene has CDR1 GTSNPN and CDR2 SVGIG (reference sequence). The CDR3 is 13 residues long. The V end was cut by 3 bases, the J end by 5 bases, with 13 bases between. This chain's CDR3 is CAWSGGGGTEAFF. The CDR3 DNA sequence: TGTGCCTGGAGCGGAGGGGGGGGAACTGAAGCTTTCTTT.

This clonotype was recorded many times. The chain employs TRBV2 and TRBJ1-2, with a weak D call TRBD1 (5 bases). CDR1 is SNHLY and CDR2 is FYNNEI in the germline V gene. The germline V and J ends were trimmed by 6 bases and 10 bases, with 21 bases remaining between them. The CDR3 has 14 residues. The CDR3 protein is CASSRDSVRLDYTF. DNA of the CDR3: TGTGCCAGCAGCCGAGACAGCGTTCGTTTGGACTACACCTTC.

The chain's CDR3 is CASSSFDRDRELFF. CDR3 in DNA: TGTGCCAGCAGCTCCTTCGACAGGGACCGGGAGCTGTTTTTT. The chain links TRBV7-2 to TRBJ2-2; 7 nucleotides line up with TRBD1. J gave up 9 bases and V 4 bases, and 8 bases lay outside the gene matches. From germline, CDR1 is SGHTA and CDR2 FQGNSA. This CDR3 is 14 amino acids long. The full variable domain, completed using reference TRBV7-2 and TRBJ2-2, is GAGVSQSPSNKVTEKGKDVELRCDPISGHTALYWYRQSLGQGLEFLIYFQGNSAPDKSGLPSDRFSAERTGGSVSTLTIQRTQQEDSAVYLCASSSFDRDRELFFGEGSRLTVL.

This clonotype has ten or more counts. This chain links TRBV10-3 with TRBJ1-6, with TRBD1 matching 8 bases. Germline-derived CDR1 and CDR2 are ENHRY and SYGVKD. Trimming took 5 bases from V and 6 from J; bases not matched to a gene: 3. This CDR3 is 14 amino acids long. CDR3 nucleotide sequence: TGTGCCATCAGTCAGGGGGCGTCTAATTCACCCCTCCACTTT. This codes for CAISQGASNSPLHF.

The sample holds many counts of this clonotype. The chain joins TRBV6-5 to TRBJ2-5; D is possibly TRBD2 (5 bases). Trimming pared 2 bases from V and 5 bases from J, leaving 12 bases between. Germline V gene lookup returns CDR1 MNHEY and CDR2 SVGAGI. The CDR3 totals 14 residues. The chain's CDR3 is CASSYRVAGETQYF. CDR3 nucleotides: TGTGCCAGCAGTTACCGAGTTGCGGGCGAGACCCAGTACTTC.

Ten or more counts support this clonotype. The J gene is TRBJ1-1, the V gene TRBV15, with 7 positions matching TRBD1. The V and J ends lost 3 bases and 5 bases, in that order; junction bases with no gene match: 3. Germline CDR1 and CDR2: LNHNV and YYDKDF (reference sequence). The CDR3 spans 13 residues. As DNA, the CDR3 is TGTGCCACCAGCAGGTTACAGGGGACTGAAGCTTTCTTT. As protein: CATSRLQGTEAFF.

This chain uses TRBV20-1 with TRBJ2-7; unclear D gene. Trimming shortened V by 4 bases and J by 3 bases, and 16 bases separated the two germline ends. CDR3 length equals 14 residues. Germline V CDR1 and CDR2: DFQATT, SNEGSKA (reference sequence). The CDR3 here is CSAIDLSWGYEQYF. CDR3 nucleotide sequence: TGCAGTGCTATCGATTTATCGTGGGGCTACGAGCAGTACTTC.

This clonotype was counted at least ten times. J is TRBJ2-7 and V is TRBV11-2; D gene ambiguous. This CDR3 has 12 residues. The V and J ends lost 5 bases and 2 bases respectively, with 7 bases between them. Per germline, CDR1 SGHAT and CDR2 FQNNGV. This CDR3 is CASSPHPYEQYF. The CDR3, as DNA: TGTGCCAGCAGCCCCCACCCCTACGAGCAGTACTTC.

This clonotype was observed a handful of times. The CDR3 loop is CSVLTAQETQYF. The DNA for the CDR3 is TGCAGCGTGTTGACAGCCCAAGAGACCCAGTACTTC. The chain recombines TRBV29-1 with TRBJ2-5; perhaps TRBD1 as D (5 bases). Between the trimmed V and J ends, which lost 6 bases and 1 base, there was a span of 9 bases. The germline V gene encodes CDR1 SQVTM and CDR2 ANQGSEA. The CDR3 runs to 12 residues.

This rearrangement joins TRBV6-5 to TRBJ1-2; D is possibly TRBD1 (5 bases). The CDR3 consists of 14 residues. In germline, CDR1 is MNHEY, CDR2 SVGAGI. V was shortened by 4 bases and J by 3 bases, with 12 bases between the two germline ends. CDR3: CASSSLGDHYGYTF. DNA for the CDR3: TGTGCCAGCAGTTCCTTGGGGGATCACTATGGCTACACCTTC.

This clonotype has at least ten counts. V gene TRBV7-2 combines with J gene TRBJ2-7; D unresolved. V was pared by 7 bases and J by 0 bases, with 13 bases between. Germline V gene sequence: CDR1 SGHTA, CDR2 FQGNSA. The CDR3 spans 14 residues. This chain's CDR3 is CASTVSPGSYEQYF. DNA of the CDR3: TGTGCCAGCACCGTTAGTCCGGGCTCCTACGAGCAGTACTTC.

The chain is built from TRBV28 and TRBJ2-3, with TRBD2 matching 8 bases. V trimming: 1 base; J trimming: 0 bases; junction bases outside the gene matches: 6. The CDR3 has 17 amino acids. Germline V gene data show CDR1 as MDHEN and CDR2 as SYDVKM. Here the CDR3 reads CASSLSRASGSTDTQYF. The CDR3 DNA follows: TGTGCCAGCAGTTTATCGAGGGCTAGCGGGAGCACAGATACGCAGTATTTT.

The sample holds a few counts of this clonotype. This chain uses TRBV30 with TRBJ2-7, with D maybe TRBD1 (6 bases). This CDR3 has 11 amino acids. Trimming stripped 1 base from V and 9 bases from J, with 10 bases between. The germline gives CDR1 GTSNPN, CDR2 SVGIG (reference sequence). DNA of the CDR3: TGTGCCTGGAGTGCAGGGGTCGGGCAGTACTTC. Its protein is CAWSAGVGQYF.

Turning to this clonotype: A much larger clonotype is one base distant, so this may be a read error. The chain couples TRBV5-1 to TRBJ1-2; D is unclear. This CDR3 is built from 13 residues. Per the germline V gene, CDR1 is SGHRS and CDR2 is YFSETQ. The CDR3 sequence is CASSLDSLYDYTF. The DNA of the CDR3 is TGCGCCAGCAGCTTGGACAGCCTCTATGACTACACCTTC. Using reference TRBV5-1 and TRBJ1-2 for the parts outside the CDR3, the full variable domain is KAGVTQTPRYLIKTRGQQVTLSCSPISGHRSVSWYQQTPGQGLQFLFEYFSETQRNKGNFPGRFSGRQFSNSRSEMNVSTLELGDSALYLCASSLDSLYDYTFGSGTRLTVV.

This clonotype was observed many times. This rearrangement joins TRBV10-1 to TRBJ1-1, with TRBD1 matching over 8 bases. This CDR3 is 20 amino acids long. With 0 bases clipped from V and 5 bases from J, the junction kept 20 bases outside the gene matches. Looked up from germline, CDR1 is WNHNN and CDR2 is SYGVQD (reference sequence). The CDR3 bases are TGCGCCAGCAGTGAGTCCCCGAAATTCGGGACAGGCCGAGGGGTGACTGAAGCTTTCTTT. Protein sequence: CASSESPKFGTGRGVTEAFF.

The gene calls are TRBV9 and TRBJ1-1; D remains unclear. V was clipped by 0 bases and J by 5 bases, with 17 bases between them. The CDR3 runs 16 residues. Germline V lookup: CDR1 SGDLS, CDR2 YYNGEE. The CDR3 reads CASSVGISRVDTEAFF. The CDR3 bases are TGTGCCAGCAGCGTAGGGATTAGTAGGGTGGATACTGAAGCTTTCTTT.

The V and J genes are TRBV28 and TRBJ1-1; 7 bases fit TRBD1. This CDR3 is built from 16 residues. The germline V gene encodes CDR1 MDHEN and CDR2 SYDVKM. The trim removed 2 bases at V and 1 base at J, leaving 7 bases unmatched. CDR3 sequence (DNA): TGTGCCAGCAGTTTAGGGGACAGAGCCGCGAACACTGAAGCTTTCTTT. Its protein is CASSLGDRAANTEAFF.

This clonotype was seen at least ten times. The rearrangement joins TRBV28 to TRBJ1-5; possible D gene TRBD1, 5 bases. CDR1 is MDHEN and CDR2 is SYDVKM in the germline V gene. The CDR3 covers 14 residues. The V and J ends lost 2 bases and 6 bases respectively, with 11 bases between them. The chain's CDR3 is CASSLGMGVQPQHF. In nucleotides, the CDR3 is TGTGCCAGCAGTTTAGGGATGGGGGTTCAGCCCCAGCATTTT.

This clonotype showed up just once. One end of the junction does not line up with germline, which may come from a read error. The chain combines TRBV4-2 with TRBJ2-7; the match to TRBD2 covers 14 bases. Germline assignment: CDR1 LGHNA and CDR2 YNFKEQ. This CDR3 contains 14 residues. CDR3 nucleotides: TGTGCCAGCAGCCAGGGACTAGCGGGAGATGTCGAGCACTTC. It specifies CASSQGLAGDVEHF.

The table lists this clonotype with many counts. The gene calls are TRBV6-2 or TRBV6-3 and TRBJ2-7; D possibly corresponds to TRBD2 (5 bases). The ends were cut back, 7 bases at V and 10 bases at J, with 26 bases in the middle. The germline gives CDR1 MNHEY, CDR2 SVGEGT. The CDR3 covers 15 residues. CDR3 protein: CASMNYPDGVKAQYF. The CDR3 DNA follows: TGTGCCAGCATGAATTACCCTGACGGGGTAAAGGCCCAGTACTTC.

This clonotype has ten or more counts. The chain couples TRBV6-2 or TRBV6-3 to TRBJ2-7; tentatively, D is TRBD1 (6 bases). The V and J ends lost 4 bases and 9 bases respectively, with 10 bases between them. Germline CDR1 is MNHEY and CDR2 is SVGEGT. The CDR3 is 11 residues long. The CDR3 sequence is CASSSPTGQYF. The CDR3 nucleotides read TGTGCCAGCAGTTCACCGACAGGGCAGTACTTC.

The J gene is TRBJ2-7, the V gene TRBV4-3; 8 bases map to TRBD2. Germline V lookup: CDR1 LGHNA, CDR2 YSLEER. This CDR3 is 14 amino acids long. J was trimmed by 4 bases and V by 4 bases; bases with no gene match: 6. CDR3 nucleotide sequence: TGCGCCAGCAGCCCGGGACTAGAGCCTTACGAGCAGTACTTC. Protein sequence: CASSPGLEPYEQYF.

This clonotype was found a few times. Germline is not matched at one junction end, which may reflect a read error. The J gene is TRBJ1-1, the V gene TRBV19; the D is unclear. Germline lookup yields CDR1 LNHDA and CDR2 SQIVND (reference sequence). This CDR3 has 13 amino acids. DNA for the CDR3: TGTGCCAATAGTAAAAATCTAAACACTGAAGCTTTCTTT. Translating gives CANSKNLNTEAFF.

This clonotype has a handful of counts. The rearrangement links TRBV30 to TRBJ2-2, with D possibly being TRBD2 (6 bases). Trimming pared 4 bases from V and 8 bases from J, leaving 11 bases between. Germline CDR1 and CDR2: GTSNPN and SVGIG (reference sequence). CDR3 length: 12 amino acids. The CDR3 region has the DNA TGTGCCTGGAACGGAGGGTTTGGGGAGCTGTTTTTT. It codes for CAWNGGFGELFF.

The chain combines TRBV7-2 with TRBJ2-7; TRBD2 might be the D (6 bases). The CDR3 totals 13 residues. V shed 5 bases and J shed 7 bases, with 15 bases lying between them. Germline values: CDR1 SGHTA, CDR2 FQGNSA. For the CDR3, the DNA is TGTGCCAGCAGCCCTTCGGGAGTGGGTGAGCAGTACTTC. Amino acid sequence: CASSPSGVGEQYF.

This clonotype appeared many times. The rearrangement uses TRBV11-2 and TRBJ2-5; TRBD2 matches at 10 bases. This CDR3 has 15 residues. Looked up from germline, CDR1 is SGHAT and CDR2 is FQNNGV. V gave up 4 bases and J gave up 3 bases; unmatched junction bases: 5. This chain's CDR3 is CASSSGTSEKETQYF. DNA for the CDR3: TGTGCCAGCAGCTCGGGGACTAGCGAAAAAGAGACCCAGTACTTC.